The sequence of this T cell receptor (beta chain) was determined in a study of shared clonotypes between healthy human individuals. Per the germline V gene, CDR1 is SSHAT and CDR2 is FNYEAQ (reference sequence). Germline trimming cut 5 bases from V and 5 bases from J; bases unmatched to any gene: 3. The CDR3 length is 13 residues. Concerning this clone: Other nucleotide sequences from this sample produce the same CDR3.

The repertoire was sequenced with immunoSEQ multiplex PCR; TCRdb's copy has only in-frame clones and lacks some. The sample yields about 520,000 clones, roughly 95% seen once. Sample: naive CD4+ T cells sorted from blood. Subset denoted: CD45RA+ positively selected. This rearrangement joins TRBV7-7 to TRBJ2-5; 9 bases agree with TRBD2. This clonotype originated in a young woman in good health. CDR3 amino acids: CASSLGLAETQYF. DNA for the CDR3: TGTGCCAGCAGCCTCGGACTAGCGGAGACCCAGTACTTC.